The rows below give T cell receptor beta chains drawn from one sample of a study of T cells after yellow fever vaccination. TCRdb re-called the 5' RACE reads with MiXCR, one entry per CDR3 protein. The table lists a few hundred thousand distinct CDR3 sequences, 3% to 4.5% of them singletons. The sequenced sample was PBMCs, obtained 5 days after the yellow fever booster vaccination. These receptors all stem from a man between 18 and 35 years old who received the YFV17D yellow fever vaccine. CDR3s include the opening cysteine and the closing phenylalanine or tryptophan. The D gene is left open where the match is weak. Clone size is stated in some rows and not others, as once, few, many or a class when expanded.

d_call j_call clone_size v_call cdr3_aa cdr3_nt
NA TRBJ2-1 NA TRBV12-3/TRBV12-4 CASSLSVLYNEQFF TGTGCCAGCAGTTTGAGCGTGCTCTACAATGAGCAGTTCTTC
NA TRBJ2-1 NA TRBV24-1 CATSDLFTNEQFF TGTGCCACCAGTGATTTATTTACGAATGAGCAGTTCTTC
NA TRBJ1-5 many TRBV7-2 CASSFRGQPQHF TGTGCCAGCAGCTTTCGGGGTCAGCCCCAGCATTTT
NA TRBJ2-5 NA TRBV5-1 CASTLQGPARGETQYF TGCGCCAGCACTCTCCAGGGTCCAGCCCGAGGGGAGACCCAGTACTTC
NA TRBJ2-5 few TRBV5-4 CASSTLDRRAKETQYF TGTGCCAGCAGCACCCTGGACCGGAGAGCTAAAGAGACCCAGTACTTC
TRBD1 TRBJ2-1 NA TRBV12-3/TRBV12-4 CASSLSLGQGAYEQFF TGTGCCAGCAGTTTAAGTTTGGGACAGGGGGCCTATGAGCAGTTCTTC
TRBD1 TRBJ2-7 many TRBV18 CASSRGQGEAYEQYF TGTGCCAGCTCTCGGGGACAGGGGGAGGCTTACGAGCAGTACTTC
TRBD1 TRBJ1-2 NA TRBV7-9 CASSRIMTGGSGYGYTF TGTGCCAGCAGCCGTATCATGACAGGGGGGAGCGGCTATGGCTACACCTTC
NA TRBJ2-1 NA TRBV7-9 CASRTELDSETYNEQFF TGTGCCAGCAGGACCGAGCTGGACAGCGAAACCTACAATGAGCAGTTCTTC
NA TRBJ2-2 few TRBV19 CATTQGWGGELFF TGTGCCACCACTCAAGGGTGGGGCGGGGAGCTGTTTTTT
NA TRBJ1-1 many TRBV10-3 CATKQGLNTEAFF TGTGCCACCAAACAGGGCCTGAACACTGAAGCTTTCTTT
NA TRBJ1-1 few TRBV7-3 CASSPSGAGWTRDTEAFF TGTGCCAGCAGCCCTTCCGGGGCAGGGTGGACGAGGGACACTGAAGCTTTCTTT
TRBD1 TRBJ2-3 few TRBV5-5 CASTETGTRTDTQYF TGTGCCAGCACCGAGACAGGGACAAGAACAGATACGCAGTATTTT
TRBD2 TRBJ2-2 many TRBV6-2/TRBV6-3 CASRRGAGELFF TGTGCCAGCAGGCGGGGGGCCGGGGAGCTGTTTTTT
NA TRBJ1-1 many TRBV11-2 CASSPLQADEAFF TGTGCCAGCAGCCCCCTCCAAGCCGACGAAGCTTTCTTT
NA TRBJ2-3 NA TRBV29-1 CSVVGTRATGTQYF TGCAGCGTTGTAGGGACAAGGGCCACGGGTACGCAGTATTTT
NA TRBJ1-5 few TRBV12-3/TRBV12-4 CASTQGNSNQPQHF TGTGCCAGCACGCAGGGGAATAGCAATCAGCCCCAGCATTTT
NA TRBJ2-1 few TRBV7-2 CASSFRGKGEQFF TGTGCCAGCAGCTTCCGGGGGAAGGGTGAGCAGTTCTTC
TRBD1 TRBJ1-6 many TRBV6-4 CASSDGTGGSPLHF TGTGCCAGCAGTGACGGGACAGGGGGTTCACCCCTCCACTTT
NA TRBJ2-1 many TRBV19 CASRPGESTHHNEQFF TGTGCCAGTAGGCCAGGAGAGAGCACCCACCACAATGAGCAGTTCTTC
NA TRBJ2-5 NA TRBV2 CASSGRIREETQYF TGTGCCAGCAGTGGACGAATCAGAGAAGAGACCCAGTACTTC
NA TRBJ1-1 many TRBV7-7 CASTIHGGIGTEAFF TGTGCTAGCACCATACACGGGGGAATCGGCACTGAAGCTTTCTTT
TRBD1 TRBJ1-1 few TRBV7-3 CASSLWDRGNTEAFF TGTGCCAGCAGCTTATGGGACAGGGGGAACACTGAAGCTTTCTTT
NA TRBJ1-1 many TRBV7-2 CASSSQGNTEAFF TGTGCCAGCAGTTCCCAGGGGAACACTGAAGCTTTCTTT
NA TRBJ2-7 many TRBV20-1 CSARLGHSYEQYF TGCAGTGCTAGATTGGGACATTCATACGAGCAGTACTTC